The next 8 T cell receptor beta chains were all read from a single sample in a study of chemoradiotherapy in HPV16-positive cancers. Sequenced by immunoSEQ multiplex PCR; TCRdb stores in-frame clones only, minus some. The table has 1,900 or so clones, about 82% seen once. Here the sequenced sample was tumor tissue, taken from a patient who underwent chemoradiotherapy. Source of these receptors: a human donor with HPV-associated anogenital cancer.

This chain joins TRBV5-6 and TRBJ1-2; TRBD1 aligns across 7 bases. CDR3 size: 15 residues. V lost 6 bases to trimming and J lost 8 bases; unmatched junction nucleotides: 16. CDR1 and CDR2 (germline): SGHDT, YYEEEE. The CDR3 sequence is CASTTIDDRDGGYTF. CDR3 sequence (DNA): TGTGCCAGCACCACAATTGACGACAGGGACGGGGGCTACACCTTC.

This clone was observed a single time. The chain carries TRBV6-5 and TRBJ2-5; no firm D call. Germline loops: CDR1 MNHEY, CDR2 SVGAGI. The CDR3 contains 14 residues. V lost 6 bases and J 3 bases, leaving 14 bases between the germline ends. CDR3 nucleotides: TGTGCCAGCAGACTGGACCGGGCTGAAGAGACCCAGTACTTC. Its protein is CASRLDRAEETQYF.

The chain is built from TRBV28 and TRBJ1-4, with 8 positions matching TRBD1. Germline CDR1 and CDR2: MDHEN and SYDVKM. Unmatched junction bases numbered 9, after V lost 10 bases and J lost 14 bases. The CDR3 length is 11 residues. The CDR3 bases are TGTGCCACGACAGGGGACCGGTGGCTGTTTTTT. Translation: CATTGDRWLFF.

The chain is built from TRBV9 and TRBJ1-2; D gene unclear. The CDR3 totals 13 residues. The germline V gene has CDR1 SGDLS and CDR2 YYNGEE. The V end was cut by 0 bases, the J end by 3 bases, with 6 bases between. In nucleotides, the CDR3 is TGTGCCAGCAGCGTAGGGGCAGACTATGGCTACACCTTC. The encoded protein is CASSVGADYGYTF.

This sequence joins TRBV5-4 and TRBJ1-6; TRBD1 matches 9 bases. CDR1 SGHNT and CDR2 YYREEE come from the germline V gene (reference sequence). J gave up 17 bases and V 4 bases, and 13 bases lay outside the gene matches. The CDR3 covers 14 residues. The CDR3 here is CASSGGQGPPRVHF. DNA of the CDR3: TGTGCCAGCAGCGGAGGACAGGGGCCGCCCAGGGTCCACTTT.

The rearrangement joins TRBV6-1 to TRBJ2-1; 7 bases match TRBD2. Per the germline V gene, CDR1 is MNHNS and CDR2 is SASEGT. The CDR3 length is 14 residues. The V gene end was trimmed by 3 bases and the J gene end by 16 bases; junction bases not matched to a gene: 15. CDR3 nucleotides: TGTGCCAGCAGTGATAGTTTAGCGGGCACCAGGTATTTCTTC. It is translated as CASSDSLAGTRYFF.

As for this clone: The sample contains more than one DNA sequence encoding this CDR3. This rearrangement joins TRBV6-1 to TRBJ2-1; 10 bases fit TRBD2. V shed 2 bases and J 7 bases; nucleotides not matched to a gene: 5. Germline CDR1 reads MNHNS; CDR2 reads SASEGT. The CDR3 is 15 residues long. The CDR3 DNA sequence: TGTGCCAGCAGTGAAAGGACTAGCGGATTGAATGAGCAGTTCTTC. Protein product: CASSERTSGLNEQFF.

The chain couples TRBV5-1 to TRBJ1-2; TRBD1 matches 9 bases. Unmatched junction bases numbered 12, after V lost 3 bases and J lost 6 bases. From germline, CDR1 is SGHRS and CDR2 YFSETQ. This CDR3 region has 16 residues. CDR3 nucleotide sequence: TGCGCCAGCAGCTACCGGACAGGGGATTCCTACAATGGCTACACCTTC. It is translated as CASSYRTGDSYNGYTF.